Listed below are T cell receptor beta chains from one sample, sequenced in a study of cytomegalovirus exposure and HLA in healthy donors. Sequencing used immunoSEQ multiplex PCR; TCRdb keeps in-frame clones, though not all of them. The data show about 58,000 clones, 90% seen once. Material for sequencing was PBMCs. All receptors come from a young man in good health and CMV-seronegative. The CDR3 runs from the conserved cysteine through the conserved F or W. The D gene is left open where the match is weak. Some rows mark clone size as missing; the rest say once, few, many or name a class of expanded clone.

>TRBJ2-1|.|TRBV2|once
CASVVQDSAEQFF
TGTGCCAGCGTGGTGCAGGACTCCGCTGAGCAGTTCTTC
>TRBJ2-6|.|TRBV6-6|.
CASSLQAGGANVLTF
TGTGCCAGCAGTCTACAGGCAGGTGGGGCCAACGTCCTGACTTTC
>TRBJ1-3|.|TRBV5-6|.
CASRGRGGNTIYF
TGTGCCAGCAGGGGGCGAGGAGGAAACACCATATATTTT
>TRBJ2-3|.|TRBV19|.
CASSPQEGTDTQYF
TGTGCCAGTAGTCCTCAGGAGGGCACAGATACGCAGTATTTT
>TRBJ1-4|.|TRBV27|.
CASGTAGAEKLFF
TGTGCCAGCGGAACTGCGGGTGCGGAAAAACTGTTTTTT
>TRBJ2-1|.|TRBV2|.
CASRPTTYSYNEQFF
TGTGCCAGCAGACCCACTACTTACTCCTACAATGAGCAGTTCTTC
>TRBJ2-5|.|TRBV5-6|.
CASSPDPAGETQYF
TGTGCCAGCAGCCCGGACCCCGCGGGGGAGACCCAGTACTTC
>TRBJ1-3|.|TRBV6-1|.
CASSERPDRNTIYF
TGTGCCAGCAGTGAACGGCCAGACAGAAACACCATATATTTT
>TRBJ2-1|.|TRBV2|.
CASSRRNEQQFF
TGTGCCAGCTCCCGGAGAAATGAGCAGCAGTTCTTC
>TRBJ2-7|TRBD1|TRBV7-6|.
CASSSEAGGGYEQYF
TGTGCCAGCAGCTCAGAGGCAGGGGGCGGGTACGAGCAGTACTTC
>TRBJ2-1|TRBD2|TRBV28|once
CASSPMGHGGGSYNEQFF
TGTGCCAGCAGTCCTATGGGCCATGGCGGGGGCTCCTACAATGAGCAGTTCTTC
>TRBJ1-4|TRBD1|TRBV6-5|.
CASSREGGYEKLFF
TGTGCCAGCAGCAGGGAAGGGGGCTATGAAAAACTGTTTTTT
>TRBJ2-2|TRBD2|TRBV5-1|.
CASNPVPGLAENTGELFF
TGCGCCAGCAACCCCGTACCGGGACTAGCGGAGAACACCGGGGAGCTGTTTTTT
>TRBJ1-2|.|TRBV6-1|medium-sized
CASRDNPYGYTF
TGTGCCAGCCGGGACAATCCCTATGGCTACACCTTC
>TRBJ1-2|.|TRBV7-2|.
CASRYGTIYGYTF
TGTGCCAGCAGGTACGGGACAATCTATGGCTACACCTTC
>TRBJ2-5|TRBD1|TRBV4-1|few
CASSQADRGQETQYF
TGCGCCAGCAGCCAAGCGGACAGGGGCCAAGAGACCCAGTACTTC
>TRBJ1-1|TRBD1|TRBV27|.
CASSLRPRTGPFFTEAFF
TGTGCCAGCAGTTTACGGCCGCGGACAGGGCCCTTTTTCACTGAAGCTTTCTTT
>TRBJ2-1|.|TRBV28|.
CALRSSYNEQFF
TGTGCCCTGCGAAGCTCCTACAATGAGCAGTTCTTC
>TRBJ1-2|.|TRBV9|few
CASSGLNGYTF
TGTGCCAGCAGTGGTCTAAATGGCTACACCTTC
>TRBJ2-1|.|TRBV19|.
CASRRVDEQFF
TGTGCCAGTAGACGCGTCGATGAGCAGTTCTTC
>TRBJ2-6|.|TRBV6-5|.
CASNQAGANVLTF
TGTGCCAGCAACCAGGCGGGGGCCAACGTCCTGACTTTC
>TRBJ1-4|.|TRBV5-1|.
CASSLNRDIEKLFF
TGCGCCAGCAGCTTAAACAGGGATATCGAAAAACTGTTTTTT
>TRBJ1-1|.|TRBV25-1|.
CASRKGAEGGEIEAFF
TGTGCCAGCAGGAAAGGGGCAGAGGGAGGTGAAATTGAAGCTTTCTTT
>TRBJ2-4|.|TRBV27|.
CASSSFGAKNIQYF
TGTGCCAGCAGTTCATTCGGGGCCAAAAACATTCAGTACTTC
>TRBJ2-7|TRBD1|TRBV5-8|.
CASTLDRVYEQYF
TGTGCCAGTACCTTAGACAGGGTCTACGAGCAGTACTTC
>TRBJ1-5|.|TRBV27|once
CASSNQTDINQPQHF
TGTGCCAGCAGTAACCAAACGGACATCAACCAGCCCCAGCATTTT
>TRBJ2-7|.|TRBV29-1|.
CSVEGEREPYEQYF
TGCAGCGTTGAAGGTGAACGGGAGCCCTACGAGCAGTACTTC
>TRBJ2-7|.|TRBV28|.
CATESQAYEQYF
TGTGCCACTGAAAGCCAGGCCTACGAGCAGTACTTC
>TRBJ1-1|TRBD1|TRBV29-1|.
CSVPGQGTNTEAFF
TGCAGCGTCCCCGGACAGGGGACAAACACTGAAGCTTTCTTT
>TRBJ1-2|.|TRBV28|.
CASTGSPGEGGYTF
TGTGCCAGCACCGGATCCCCGGGGGAGGGTGGCTACACCTTC
>TRBJ2-5|TRBD2|TRBV2|.
CASSRSGTSGRARQETQYF
TGTGCCAGCAGCCGATCCGGGACTAGCGGGAGGGCGCGACAAGAGACCCAGTACTTC
>TRBJ1-5|.|TRBV28|.
CASRGAQGGQPQHF
TGTGCCAGCAGGGGGGCGCAGGGCGGCCAGCCCCAGCATTTT
>TRBJ2-3|TRBD2|TRBV6-5|.
CASSPLAGLADTQYF
TGTGCCAGCAGTCCACTAGCGGGTCTTGCAGATACGCAGTATTTT
>TRBJ1-1|TRBD1|TRBV2|.
CASSGGTGVTEAFF
TGTGCCAGCAGTGGGGGGACAGGGGTCACTGAAGCTTTCTTT
>TRBJ2-3|TRBD2|TRBV10-3|.
CATLAGGPTDTQYF
TGTGCCACCCTAGCGGGAGGGCCTACAGATACGCAGTATTTT
>TRBJ1-1|TRBD1|TRBV7-6|.
CASSLLGQGAYTEAFF
TGTGCCAGCAGCTTACTAGGACAGGGGGCGTACACTGAAGCTTTCTTT